This T cell receptor (beta chain) is from a study of regulatory T cells in long-lasting Graves disease. Overall study findings and caveats: The persistent group shared around 2,600 public clonotypes, more than the approximately 1,000 shared by new patients.

Time point noted: newly diagnosed GD, antithyroid drugs for less than 3 months. PBMC-extracted RNA yielded the TCR library. Arm-PCR with iRepertoire HTBI primers amplified the CDR3 regions for these TCR beta libraries. TCRdb passed the multiplex PCR reads through MiXCR, listing each CDR3 protein once. The sample yields about 620,000 distinct CDR3 sequences, under 20% seen once. Details on this clonotype: Its antigen is not identified.

The same specimen was also included in a second study, on T cells in Graves' hyperthyroidism and ophthalmopathy.

This receptor was identified in a woman in her thirties with Graves disease. The material sequenced was peripheral blood mononuclear cells (PBMCs), taken at new diagnosis, from a patient treated with antithyroid drugs.

The CDR3 reads CAWSVPLARPGELFF. The DNA for the CDR3 is TGTGCCTGGAGTGTACCACTGGCTCGCCCCGGGGAGCTGTTTTTT. The J gene is TRBJ2-2, the V gene TRBV30; the D is unclear. V dropped 0 bases and J dropped 6 bases, with 14 bases sitting between them. CDR1 and CDR2 from the germline V gene are GTSNPN and SVGIG (reference sequence). The CDR3 contains 15 residues.